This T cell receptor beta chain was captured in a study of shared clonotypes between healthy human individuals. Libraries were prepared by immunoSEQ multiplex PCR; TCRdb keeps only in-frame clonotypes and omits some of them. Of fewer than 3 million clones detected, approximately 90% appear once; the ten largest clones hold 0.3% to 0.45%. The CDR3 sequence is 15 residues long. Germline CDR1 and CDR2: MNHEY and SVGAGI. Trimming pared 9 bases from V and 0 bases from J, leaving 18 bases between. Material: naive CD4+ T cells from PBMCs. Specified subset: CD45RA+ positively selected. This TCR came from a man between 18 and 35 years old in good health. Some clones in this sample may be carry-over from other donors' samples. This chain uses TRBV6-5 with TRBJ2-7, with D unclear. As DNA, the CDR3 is TGTGCCAGGGCCCGGAAGCGCCCAAGCTCCTACGAGCAGTACTTC. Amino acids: CARARKRPSSYEQYF.